The rows below give T cell receptor beta chains drawn from one sample of a study of blood T cell repertoires in COVID-19. Sequencing used immunoSEQ multiplex PCR; TCRdb keeps in-frame clones, though not all of them. Of approximately 59,000 clones listed, about three quarters are singletons. The material sequenced was peripheral blood. Receptor source: an elderly man with acute or convalescent COVID-19. The CDR3 runs from the conserved cysteine through the conserved F or W. The D gene is left open where the match is weak. A row's size may be missing; if present it is once, few, many or a size class.

>-|-|TRBJ2-7|TRBV2
TGTGCCAGCAGTGGACTGGGCTACGAGCAGTACTTC
CASSGLGYEQYF
>-|-|TRBJ1-4|TRBV3-1/TRBV3-2
TGTGCCAGCAGCGAAGTCACGGGGGTTGCGGAAAAACTGTTTTTT
CASSEVTGVAEKLFF
>-|TRBD1|TRBJ1-2|TRBV12-3/TRBV12-4
TGTGCCAGCAGTTCACAGGGGGCATATGGCTACACCTTC
CASSSQGAYGYTF
>-|TRBD2|TRBJ2-1|TRBV19
TGTGCCAGTAGTGTACGACTAGCGGGAGGTATTAATGAGCAGTTCTTC
CASSVRLAGGINEQFF
>-|TRBD1|TRBJ1-2|TRBV7-2
TGTGCCAGCAGACCAACCGACAGGGCAGCTGGCTACACCTTC
CASRPTDRAAGYTF
>-|-|TRBJ1-1|TRBV14
TGTGCCAGCAGCCAAGATCGAGGGAACACTGAAGCTTTCTTT
CASSQDRGNTEAFF
>-|-|TRBJ1-3|TRBV30
TGTGCCTGGAGCGACAGGCTCGGGGGAAACACCATATATTTT
CAWSDRLGGNTIYF
>-|-|TRBJ2-6|TRBV4-1
TGCGCCAGCAGCCGCGCCGGCCAGGCGGGGGCCAACGTCCTGACTTTC
CASSRAGQAGANVLTF
>-|TRBD2|TRBJ2-5|TRBV3-1/TRBV3-2
TGTGCCAGCAGCCATTCAGCGGGGGAAGAGACCCAGTACTTC
CASSHSAGEETQYF
>-|-|TRBJ2-2|TRBV6-6
TGTGCCAGCAGTTACGTTCTCTCCGGGGAGCTGTTTTTT
CASSYVLSGELFF
>many|-|TRBJ1-6|TRBV11-2
TGTGCCAGCAGTCAGGAAAGATATTCACCCCTCCACTTT
CASSQERYSPLHF
>-|-|TRBJ1-2|TRBV6-7
TGTGCCAGCCGGTACGGAGCCTATGGCTACACCTTC
CASRYGAYGYTF
>-|-|TRBJ2-3|TRBV10-3
TGTGCCATCAGTGAGTCGAAGGGAATAGCGCCTAGCACAGATACGCAGTATTTT
CAISESKGIAPSTDTQYF
>-|TRBD2|TRBJ2-1|TRBV28
TGTGCCATAGCGGGGAGCTCCTACAATGAGCAGTTCTTC
CAIAGSSYNEQFF